This T cell receptor beta chain appears in the sequencing data of a study of human T cells and chemical hapten exposure. Study-wide background: Sensitization was performed using 2% DPC on an approximately 2 cm by approximately 2 cm upper inner arm skin site. For the roughly 25-week duration of the study, patients were given weekly doses of diphenylcyclopropenone on the scalp. General study points: Significantly more large CDR3 similarity clusters arose among expanded TCRs than among controls.

The time point was: patch test 1, 2 weeks after DPC sensitization. This sample's treatment: therapeutic diphenylcyclopropenone sensitization with weekly scalp DPC. Looked up from germline, CDR1 is SEHNR and CDR2 is FQNEAQ (reference sequence). The length of the CDR3 is 13 residues. V was clipped by 5 bases and J by 5 bases, with 12 bases between them. It was the library that attached unique molecular identifiers to individual cDNA molecules. A single record per CDR3 protein comes from TCRdb applying MiXCR to the RACE reads. The sample contains approximately 350,000 distinct CDR3 sequences, roughly 6.9% of which appear only once. This clonotype appeared a few times. The target antigen is unknown.

The source is a woman aged 18 to 35 with alopecia areata. Some clones in this sample may be carry-over from other donors' samples. The source material was whole blood, sampled in connection with sensitization to the hapten diphenylcyclopropenone (DPC). The chain recombines TRBV7-9 with TRBJ1-1, with no clear D. CDR3 region: CASSAGLGTEAFF. In nucleotides, the CDR3 is TGTGCCAGCAGCGCGGGTCTCGGGACTGAAGCTTTCTTT.